This entry concerns a single T cell receptor (beta chain). Its antigen remains unidentified. The sample belongs to a study of T cell responses to AZD1222 COVID-19 vaccine. Study results and caveats: The study reported that nearly half of spike-specific TCRs target unmutated variant regions. Spike-specific TCR breadth and depth went up after people got two AZD1222 doses. Donors were chiefly white British, with a greater number of females, and clonal diversity was perhaps underestimated.

The CDR3 is 12 amino acids. Germline V lookup: CDR1 GTSNPN, CDR2 SVGIG (reference sequence). The ends were cut back, 2 bases at V and 6 bases at J, with 10 bases in the middle. The repertoire was sequenced with immunoSEQ multiplex PCR; TCRdb's copy has only in-frame clones and lacks some. The repertoire consists of around 70,000 clones, with more than 80% occurring once and the leading ten covering over 2%. Sequences were derived from peripheral blood, sampled on day 0 of AZD1222 vaccination. The sequence was collected from an adult in good health. This chain joins TRBV30 and TRBJ1-2, with D unresolved. As DNA, the CDR3 is TGTGCCTGGAGTTCCAGGACCCATGGCTACACCTTC. Amino acids: CAWSSRTHGYTF. Full variable domain (missing parts from reference TRBV30 and TRBJ1-2): SQTIHQWPATLVQPVGSPLSLECTVEGTSNPNLYWYRQAAGRGLQLLFYSVGIGQISSEVPQNLSASRPQDRQFILSSKKLLLSDSGFYLCAWSSRTHGYTFGSGTRLTVV.